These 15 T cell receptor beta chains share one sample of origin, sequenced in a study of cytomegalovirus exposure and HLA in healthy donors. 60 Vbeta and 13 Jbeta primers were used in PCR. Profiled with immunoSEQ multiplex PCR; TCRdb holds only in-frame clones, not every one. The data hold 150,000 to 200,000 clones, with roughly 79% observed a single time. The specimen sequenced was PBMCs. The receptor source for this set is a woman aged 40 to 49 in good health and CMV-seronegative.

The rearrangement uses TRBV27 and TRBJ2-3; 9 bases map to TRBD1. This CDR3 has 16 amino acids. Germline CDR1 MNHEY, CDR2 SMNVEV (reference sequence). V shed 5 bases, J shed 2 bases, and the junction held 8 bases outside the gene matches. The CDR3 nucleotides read TGTGCCAGCAGTGGACAGGGGCGGGCTTACACAGATACGCAGTATTTT. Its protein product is CASSGQGRAYTDTQYF.

CDR3 DNA: TGCGCCAGCAGCTCCTACAGGGTTGACACTGAAGCTTTCTTT. Translated, it gives CASSSYRVDTEAFF. J is TRBJ1-1 and V is TRBV5-1, with D possibly being TRBD1 (6 bases). The CDR3 covers 14 residues. Germline loops: CDR1 SGHRS, CDR2 YFSETQ. Deletions cut 3 bases from V and 3 bases from J, with 12 bases between. Using reference TRBV5-1 and TRBJ1-1 for the parts outside the CDR3, the full variable domain is KAGVTQTPRYLIKTRGQQVTLSCSPISGHRSVSWYQQTPGQGLQFLFEYFSETQRNKGNFPGRFSGRQFSNSRSEMNVSTLELGDSALYLCASSSYRVDTEAFFGQGTRLTVV.

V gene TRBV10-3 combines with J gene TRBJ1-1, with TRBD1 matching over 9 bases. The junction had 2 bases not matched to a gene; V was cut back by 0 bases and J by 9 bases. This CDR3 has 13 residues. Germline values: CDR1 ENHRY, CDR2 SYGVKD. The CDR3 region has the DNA TGTGCCATCAGTGAGTCGGGACAGGGCAAAGCTTTCTTT. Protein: CAISESGQGKAFF.

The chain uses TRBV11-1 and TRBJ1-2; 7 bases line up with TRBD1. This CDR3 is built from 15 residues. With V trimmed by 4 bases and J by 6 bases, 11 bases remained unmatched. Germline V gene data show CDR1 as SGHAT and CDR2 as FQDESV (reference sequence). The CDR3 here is CASSSPGQEGDGYTF. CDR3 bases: TGTGCCAGCAGCTCCCCAGGACAGGAAGGTGATGGCTACACCTTC. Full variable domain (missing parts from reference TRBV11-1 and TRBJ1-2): EAEVAQSPRYKITEKSQAVAFWCDPISGHATLYWYRQILGQGPELLVQFQDESVVDDSQLPKDRFSAERLKGVDSTLKIQPAELGDSAMYLCASSSPGQEGDGYTFGSGTRLTVV.

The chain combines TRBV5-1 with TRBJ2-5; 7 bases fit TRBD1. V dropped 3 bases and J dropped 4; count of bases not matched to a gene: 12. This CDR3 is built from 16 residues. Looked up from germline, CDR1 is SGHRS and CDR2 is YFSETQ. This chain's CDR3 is CASSWTGASLSETQYF. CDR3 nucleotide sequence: TGCGCCAGCAGCTGGACAGGTGCCTCCCTCTCAGAGACCCAGTACTTC.

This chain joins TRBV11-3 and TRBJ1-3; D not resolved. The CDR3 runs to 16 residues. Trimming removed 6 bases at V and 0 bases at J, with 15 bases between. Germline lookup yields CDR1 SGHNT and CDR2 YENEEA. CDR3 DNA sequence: TGTGCCAGCAGTCGTGCCGGGATCGTCTCTGGAAACACCATATATTTT. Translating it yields CASSRAGIVSGNTIYF.

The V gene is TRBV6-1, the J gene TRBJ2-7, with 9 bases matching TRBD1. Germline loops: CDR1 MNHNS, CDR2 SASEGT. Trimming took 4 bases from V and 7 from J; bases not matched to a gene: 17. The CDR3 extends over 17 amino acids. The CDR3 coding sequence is TGTGCCAGCAGTGGTACCGGGACAGGGACTGGGCTAGGGGAGCAGTACTTC. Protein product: CASSGTGTGTGLGEQYF.

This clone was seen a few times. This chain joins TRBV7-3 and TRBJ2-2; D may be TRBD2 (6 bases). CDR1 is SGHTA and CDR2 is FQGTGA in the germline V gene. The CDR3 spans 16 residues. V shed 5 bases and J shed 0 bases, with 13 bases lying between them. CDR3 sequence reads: CASSPEAGSNTGELFF. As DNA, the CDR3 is TGTGCCAGCAGCCCCGAAGCGGGCTCGAACACCGGGGAGCTGTTTTTT.

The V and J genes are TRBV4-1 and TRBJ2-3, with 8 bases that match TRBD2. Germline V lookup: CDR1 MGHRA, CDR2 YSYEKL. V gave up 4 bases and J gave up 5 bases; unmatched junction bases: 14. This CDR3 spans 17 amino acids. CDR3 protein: CASSPRDGRAGEDTQYF. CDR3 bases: TGCGCCAGCAGCCCCCGGGACGGGAGGGCCGGGGAAGATACGCAGTATTTT.

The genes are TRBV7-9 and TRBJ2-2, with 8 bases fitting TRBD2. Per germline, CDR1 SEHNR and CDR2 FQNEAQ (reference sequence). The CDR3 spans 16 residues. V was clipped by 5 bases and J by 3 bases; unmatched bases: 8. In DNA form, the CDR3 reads TGTGCCAGCAGCCCGTCCGGGACTAGAGACACCGGGGAGCTGTTTTTT. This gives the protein CASSPSGTRDTGELFF.

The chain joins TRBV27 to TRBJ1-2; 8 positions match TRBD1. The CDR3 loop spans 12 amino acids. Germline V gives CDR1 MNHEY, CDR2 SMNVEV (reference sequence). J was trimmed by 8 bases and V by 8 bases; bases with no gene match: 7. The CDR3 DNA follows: TGTGCCAGCTACCAGGGGGCGCGGGGCTACACCTTC. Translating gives CASYQGARGYTF.

The CDR3 DNA reads TGTGCCAGCAGCCAACAGGTGAACACTGAAGCTTTCTTT. Amino acid sequence: CASSQQVNTEAFF. The chain is built from TRBV14 and TRBJ1-1; D gene ambiguous. Germline CDR1 reads SGHDN; CDR2 reads FVKESK. The CDR3 sequence is 13 residues long. Trimming removed 2 bases from V and 0 bases from J, with 4 bases in between.

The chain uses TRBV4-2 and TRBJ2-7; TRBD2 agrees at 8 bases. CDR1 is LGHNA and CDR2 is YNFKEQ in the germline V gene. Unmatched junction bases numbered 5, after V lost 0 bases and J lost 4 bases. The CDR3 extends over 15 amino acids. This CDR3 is CASSQETAGVYEQYF. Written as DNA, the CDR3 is TGTGCCAGCAGCCAAGAAACAGCGGGAGTGTACGAGCAGTACTTC.

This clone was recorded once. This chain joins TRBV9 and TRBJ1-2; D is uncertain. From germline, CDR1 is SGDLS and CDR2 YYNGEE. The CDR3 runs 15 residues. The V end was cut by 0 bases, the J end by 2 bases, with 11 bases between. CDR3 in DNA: TGTGCCAGCAGCGTAGACGGCAGGCAAAACTATGGCTACACCTTC. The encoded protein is CASSVDGRQNYGYTF. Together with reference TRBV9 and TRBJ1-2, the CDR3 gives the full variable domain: DSGVTQTPKHLITATGQRVTLRCSPRSGDLSVYWYQQSLDQGLQFLIQYYNGEERAKGNILERFSAQQFPDLHSELNLSSLELGDSALYFCASSVDGRQNYGYTFGSGTRLTVV.

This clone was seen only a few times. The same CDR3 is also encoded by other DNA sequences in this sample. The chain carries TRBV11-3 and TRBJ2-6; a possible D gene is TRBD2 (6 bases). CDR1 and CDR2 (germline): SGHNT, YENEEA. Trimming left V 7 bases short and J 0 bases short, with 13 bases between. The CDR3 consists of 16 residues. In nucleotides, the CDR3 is TGTGCCAGCACCCTGGGACTCCTCTCTGGGGCCAACGTCCTGACTTTC. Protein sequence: CASTLGLLSGANVLTF.